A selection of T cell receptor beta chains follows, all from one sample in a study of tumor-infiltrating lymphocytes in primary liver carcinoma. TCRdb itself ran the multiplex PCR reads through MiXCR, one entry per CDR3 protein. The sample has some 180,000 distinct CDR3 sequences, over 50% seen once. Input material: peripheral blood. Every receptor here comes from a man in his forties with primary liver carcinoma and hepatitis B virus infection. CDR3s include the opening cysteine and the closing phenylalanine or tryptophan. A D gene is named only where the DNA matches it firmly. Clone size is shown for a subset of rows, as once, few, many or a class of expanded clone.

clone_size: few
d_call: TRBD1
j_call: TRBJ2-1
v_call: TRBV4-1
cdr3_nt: TGCGCCAGCAGCCAAGTCCCCGGGACAGGGGGTCCAAGGGTGCAGTTCTTC
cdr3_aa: CASSQVPGTGGPRVQFF

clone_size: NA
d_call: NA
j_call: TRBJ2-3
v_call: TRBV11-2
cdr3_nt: TGTGCCAGTAGACCCCAAGGGGGGTACACAGATACGCAGTATTTT
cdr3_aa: CASRPQGGYTDTQYF

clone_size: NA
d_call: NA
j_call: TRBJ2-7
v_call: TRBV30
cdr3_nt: TGTGCCTGGTCACCCAGGGATTACGAGCAGTACTTC
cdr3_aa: CAWSPRDYEQYF

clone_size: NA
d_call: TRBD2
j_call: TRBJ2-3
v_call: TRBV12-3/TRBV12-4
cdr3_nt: TGTGCCAGCAGGGTGACTAGCGAGAGTGATACGCAGTATTTT
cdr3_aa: CASRVTSESDTQYF

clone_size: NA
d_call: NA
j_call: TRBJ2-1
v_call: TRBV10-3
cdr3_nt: TGTGCCGCCTCCCAGTTCGGGACGGGGGATGAGCAGTTCTTC
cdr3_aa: CAASQFGTGDEQFF

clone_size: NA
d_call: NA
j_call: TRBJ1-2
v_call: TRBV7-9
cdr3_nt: TGTGCCAGCAGGGCCGGAGTGACAAACTATGGCTACACCTTC
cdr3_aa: CASRAGVTNYGYTF

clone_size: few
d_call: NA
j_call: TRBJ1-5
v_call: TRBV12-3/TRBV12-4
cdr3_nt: TGTGCCAGCAGTTTATCTAGTCAGCCCCAGCATTTT
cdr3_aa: CASSLSSQPQHF

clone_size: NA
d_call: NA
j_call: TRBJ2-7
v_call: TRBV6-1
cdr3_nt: TGTGCCAGCAGTGATGGTTCTAGTTTCTACGAGCAGTACTTC
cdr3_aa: CASSDGSSFYEQYF

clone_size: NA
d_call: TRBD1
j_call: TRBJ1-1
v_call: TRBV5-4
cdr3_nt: TGTGCCAGCAGCTTCTTGCAGGGGGCGGGGAGCACTGAAGCTTTCTTT
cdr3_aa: CASSFLQGAGSTEAFF

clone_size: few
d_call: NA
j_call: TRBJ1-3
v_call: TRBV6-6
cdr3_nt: TGTGCCAGCAGTTACGACAGGTCCTCTGGAAACACCATATATTTT
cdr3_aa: CASSYDRSSGNTIYF

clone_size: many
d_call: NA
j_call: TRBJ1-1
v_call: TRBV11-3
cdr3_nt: TGTGCCAGCAGCCCAACAGGATACCCTGAAGCTTTCTTT
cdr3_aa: CASSPTGYPEAFF

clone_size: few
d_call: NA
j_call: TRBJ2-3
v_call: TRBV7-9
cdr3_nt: TGTGCCAGCAGTTCCCTCTATACGCAGTATTTT
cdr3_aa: CASSSLYTQYF

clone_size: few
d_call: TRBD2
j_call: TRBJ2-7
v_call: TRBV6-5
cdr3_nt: TGTGCCAGCAGCTCCGTAGCGGGAGTGGCTGACTACGAGCAGTACTTC
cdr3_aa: CASSSVAGVADYEQYF

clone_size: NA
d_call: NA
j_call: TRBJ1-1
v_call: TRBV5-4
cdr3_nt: TGTGCCAGCAGCCCCCATAGGCGGGTGAACACTGAAGCTTTCTTT
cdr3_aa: CASSPHRRVNTEAFF

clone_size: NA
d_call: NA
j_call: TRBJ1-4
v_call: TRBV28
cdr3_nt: TGTGCCAGCATGAGACGACAGTTCCCTGCAACTAATGAAAAACTGTTTTTT
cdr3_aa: CASMRRQFPATNEKLFF

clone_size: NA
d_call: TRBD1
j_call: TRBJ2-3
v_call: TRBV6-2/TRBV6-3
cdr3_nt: TGTGCCAGCAGAGGGGGCGGCACAGATACGCAGTATTTT
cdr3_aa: CASRGGGTDTQYF

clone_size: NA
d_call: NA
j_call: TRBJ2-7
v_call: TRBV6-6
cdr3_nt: TGTGCCAGCAGCCCTTGGGGCGACTCCTACGAGCAGTACTTC
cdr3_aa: CASSPWGDSYEQYF

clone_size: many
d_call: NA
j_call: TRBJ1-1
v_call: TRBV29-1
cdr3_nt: TGCAGCGTTTTCCAGGTTGGCACTGAAGCTTTCTTT
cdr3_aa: CSVFQVGTEAFF

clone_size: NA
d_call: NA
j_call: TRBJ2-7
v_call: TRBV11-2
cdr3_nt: TGTACCAGCAGCCCGGGGGGCTACAAGCAGTACTTC
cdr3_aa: CTSSPGGYKQYF

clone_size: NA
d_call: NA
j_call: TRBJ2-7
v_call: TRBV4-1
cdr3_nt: TGCGCCAGCAGCCAAGAGCTCAGTTCGGGGCGCGAGCAGTACTTC
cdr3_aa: CASSQELSSGREQYF

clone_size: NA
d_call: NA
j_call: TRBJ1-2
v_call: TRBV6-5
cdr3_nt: TGTGACGCGGCTGAGGAAGGAACACTCAGGGGAGCGGGTGGCTACACCTTC
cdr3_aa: CDAAEEGTLRGAGGYTF

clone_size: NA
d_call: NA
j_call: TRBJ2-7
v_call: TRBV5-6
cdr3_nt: TGTGCCAGCAGCCCAAGGCTCTGGAGGACCAAGCTTTCCTACGAGCAGTACTTC
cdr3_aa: CASSPRLWRTKLSYEQYF

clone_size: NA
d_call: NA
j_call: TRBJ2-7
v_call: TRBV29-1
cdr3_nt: TGCAGTCAAAACCCCCCAGGGGCCTACGAGCAGCACTTC
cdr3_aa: CSQNPPGAYEQHF

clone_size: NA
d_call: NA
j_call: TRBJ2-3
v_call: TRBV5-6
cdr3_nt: TGTGCCAGCAGCAGGGGGACTACAGATACGCAGTATTTT
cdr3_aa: CASSRGTTDTQYF

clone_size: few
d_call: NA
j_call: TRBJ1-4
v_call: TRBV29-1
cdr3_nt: TGCAGCGCGCTCCGGGACGCAAATGAAAAACTGTTTTTT
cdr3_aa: CSALRDANEKLFF

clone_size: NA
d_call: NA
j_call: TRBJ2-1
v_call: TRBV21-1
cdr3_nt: TGTGCCAGCAGCAAAAGCTGGTGCAATGAGCAGTTCTTC
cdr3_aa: CASSKSWCNEQFF

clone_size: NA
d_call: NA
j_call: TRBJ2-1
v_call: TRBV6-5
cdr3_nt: TGTGCCAGCGGGGACTCCCGCAATGAGCAGTTCTTC
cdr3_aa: CASGDSRNEQFF

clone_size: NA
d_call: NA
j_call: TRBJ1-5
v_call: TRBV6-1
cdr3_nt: TGTGCCAGCAGGGCCTTTATAAATCAGCCCCAGCATTTT
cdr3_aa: CASRAFINQPQHF

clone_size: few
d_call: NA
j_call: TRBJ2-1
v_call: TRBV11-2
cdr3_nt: TGTGTCAGCAGCCCACAACTAGTTGATGAGCAGTTCTTC
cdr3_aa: CVSSPQLVDEQFF

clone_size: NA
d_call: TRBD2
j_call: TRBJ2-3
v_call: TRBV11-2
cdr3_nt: TGTGCCAGCAGTAATCGATACTCGGGACTAGCGGGACGGGGAGATACGCAGTATTTT
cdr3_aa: CASSNRYSGLAGRGDTQYF

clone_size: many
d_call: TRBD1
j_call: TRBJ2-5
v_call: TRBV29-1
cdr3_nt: TGCAGCCTTGGACAGGGAGATCCCCAGTACTTC
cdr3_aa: CSLGQGDPQYF

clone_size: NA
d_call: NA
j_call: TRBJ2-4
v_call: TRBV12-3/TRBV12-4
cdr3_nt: TGTGCCAGCAGTTTGAGGGCTCTTCTCGGGGCCAAAAACATTCAGTACTTC
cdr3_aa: CASSLRALLGAKNIQYF

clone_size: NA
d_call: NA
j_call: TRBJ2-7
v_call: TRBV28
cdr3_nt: TGTGCCAGCACCCCGGTGGAGGGCTCCTACGAGCAGTACTTC
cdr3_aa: CASTPVEGSYEQYF

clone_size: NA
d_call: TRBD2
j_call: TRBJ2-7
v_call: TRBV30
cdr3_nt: TGTGCCTGGAGTGTTACTAGCGGTTCCTACGAGCAGTACTTC
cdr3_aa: CAWSVTSGSYEQYF

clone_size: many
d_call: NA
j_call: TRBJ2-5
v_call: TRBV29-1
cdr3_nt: TGCAGCGTACCCAGACTGGACCTACAAGAGACCCAGTACTTC
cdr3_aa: CSVPRLDLQETQYF

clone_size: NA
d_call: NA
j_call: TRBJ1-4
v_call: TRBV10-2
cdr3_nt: TGCACCAGCAGTGAGTCTTCAGCTTCTAATGAAAAACTGTTTTTT
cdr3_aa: CTSSESSASNEKLFF

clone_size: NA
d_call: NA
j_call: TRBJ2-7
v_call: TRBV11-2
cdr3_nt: TGTACCAGCAATCTTGGAGGTGCGTACGAGCAGTACTTC
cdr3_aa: CTSNLGGAYEQYF

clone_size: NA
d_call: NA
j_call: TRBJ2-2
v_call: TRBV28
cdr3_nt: TGTGCCAGCAGCCTTAGCACCGGGGAGCCGTTTTTT
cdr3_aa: CASSLSTGEPFF

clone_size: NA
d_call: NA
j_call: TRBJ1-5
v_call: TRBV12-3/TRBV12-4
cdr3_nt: TGTGCCAGCACCCCCGGCGCGGGGAACAATCAGCCCCAGCATTTT
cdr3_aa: CASTPGAGNNQPQHF

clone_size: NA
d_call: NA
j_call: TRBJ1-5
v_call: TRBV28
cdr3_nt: TGTGCCAGCAGTTTTGGGCCCGCAATTCAGCCCCAGCATTTT
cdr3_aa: CASSFGPAIQPQHF

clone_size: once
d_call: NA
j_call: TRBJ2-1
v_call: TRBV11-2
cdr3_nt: TGTGCCAGCAGCTGGCCTGGACTTGAGCAGTTCTTC
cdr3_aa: CASSWPGLEQFF

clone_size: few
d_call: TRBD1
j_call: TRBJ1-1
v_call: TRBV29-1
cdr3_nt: TGCAGCGCCGGAACAGGGGCGGGGGAAGCTTTCTTT
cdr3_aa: CSAGTGAGEAFF

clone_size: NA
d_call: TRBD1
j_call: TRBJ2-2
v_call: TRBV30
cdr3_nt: TGTGCCGGAAAGACAGGGGGCTGGACCGGGGAGCTGGTTTTT
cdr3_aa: CAGKTGGWTGELVF

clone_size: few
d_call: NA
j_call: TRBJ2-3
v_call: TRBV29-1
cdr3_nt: TGCAGCGTTGAAGTGCCCCAGAACACAGATACGCAGTATTTT
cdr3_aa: CSVEVPQNTDTQYF

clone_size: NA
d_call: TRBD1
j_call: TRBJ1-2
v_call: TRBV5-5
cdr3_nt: TGTGCCAGCAGCCCTGGGACAGGGAGTTATGGCTACACCTTC
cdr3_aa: CASSPGTGSYGYTF

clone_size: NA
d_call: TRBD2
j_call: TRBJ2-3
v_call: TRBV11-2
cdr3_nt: TGTGCCAGCAGCTTAGAGAGCGGGAGGGGCTTTCAAGATACGCAGTATTTT
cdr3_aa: CASSLESGRGFQDTQYF

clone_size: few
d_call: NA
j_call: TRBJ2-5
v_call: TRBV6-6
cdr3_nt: TGTGCCAGCAGTTACGGGAGGGAGACCCAGTACTTC
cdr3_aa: CASSYGRETQYF

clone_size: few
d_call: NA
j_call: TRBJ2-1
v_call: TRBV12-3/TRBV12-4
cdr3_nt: TGTGCCAGCAGTTTGGACGGCGGGGGCCTCAATGAGCAGTTCTTC
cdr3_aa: CASSLDGGGLNEQFF

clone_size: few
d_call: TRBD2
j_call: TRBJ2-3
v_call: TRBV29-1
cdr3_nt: TGCAGCGTGTCCCCAGGGAGGGCCACAGATACGCAGTATTTT
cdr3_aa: CSVSPGRATDTQYF

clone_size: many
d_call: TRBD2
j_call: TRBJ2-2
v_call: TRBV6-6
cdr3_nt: TGTGCCAGCAGTCCACTAGCGGGTGAAAACACCGGGGAGCTGTTTTTT
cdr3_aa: CASSPLAGENTGELFF

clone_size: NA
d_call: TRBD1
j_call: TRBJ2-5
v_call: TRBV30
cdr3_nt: TGTGCCTGGGGACAGGGGTTGGGACAAGAGACCCAGTACTTC
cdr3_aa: CAWGQGLGQETQYF

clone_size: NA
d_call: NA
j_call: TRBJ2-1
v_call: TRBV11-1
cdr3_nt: TGTGCCAGCAGCTTAAGAACTAACGGTAATGTGCAGTTCTTC
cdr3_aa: CASSLRTNGNVQFF

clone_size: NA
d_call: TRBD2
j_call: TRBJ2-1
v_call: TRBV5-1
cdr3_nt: TGCGCCAGCAGCTTGCTTGCCGCTAGCGGGGTCTACAATGAGCATTTCTTC
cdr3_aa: CASSLLAASGVYNEHFF

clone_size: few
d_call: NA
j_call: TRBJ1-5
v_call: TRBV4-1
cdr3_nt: TGCGCCAGCAGCCGAGGCGAGAATAGCAATCAGCCCCAGCATTTT
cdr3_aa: CASSRGENSNQPQHF

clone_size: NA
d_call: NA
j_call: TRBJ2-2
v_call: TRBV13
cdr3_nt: TGTGCCAGCATCTCCCAGGGCGTTAGCACCGGGGAGCTGTTTTTT
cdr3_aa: CASISQGVSTGELFF

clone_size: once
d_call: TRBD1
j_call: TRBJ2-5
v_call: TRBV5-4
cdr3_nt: TGTGCCAGCAGCTCGGGACAGGGGGCCGAGGGGACCCAGTACTTC
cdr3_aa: CASSSGQGAEGTQYF

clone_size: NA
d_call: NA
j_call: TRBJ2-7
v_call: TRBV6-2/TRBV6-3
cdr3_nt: TGTGCCAGCAGTTACCGGGACGGGAGCTCCTACGAGCAGTACTTC
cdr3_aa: CASSYRDGSSYEQYF